This T cell receptor beta chain was captured in a study of shared clonotypes between healthy human individuals. There are 16 residues in the CDR3. The junction had 4 bases not matched to a gene; V was cut back by 0 bases and J by 2 bases. The V gene's germline CDR1 is MNHEY and CDR2 SVGAGI. For every subset, genomic DNA was evenly distributed across several immunoSEQ plates. Profiling relied on immunoSEQ multiplex PCR, and the TCRdb table lists in-frame clones only, not all of them. Of hundreds of thousands of clones listed, about 96% are singletons. The chain links TRBV6-5 to TRBJ2-7; 10 positions agree with TRBD2. This receptor was obtained from a woman aged 25 to 39 in good health. Sequencing input: naive CD4+ T cells sorted from blood. Subset meaning: CD45RA+ positively selected. The CDR3 DNA reads as TGTGCCAGCAGTTACTCAAGCGGGAGGGAGGCCTACGAGCAGTACTTC. Its translation: CASSYSSGREAYEQYF.